The sequence of this T cell receptor beta chain was determined in a study of blood T cell repertoires in COVID-19 (dated by TCRdb to 2018 to 2021). Study-wide context: Samples covering the acute and convalescent phases of COVID-19 were provided by collaborators in the United States, Italy and Spain. The samples were drawn from the first 160 participants of the ongoing ImmuneRACE study and from about 1,200 subjects provided by 6 global collaborators. The prospective study material was composed of cDNA or gDNA derived from T cells, B-cell-depleted T cells, or PBMCs. The dataset comprised deeply sampled blood TCRbeta repertoires from subjects exposed to, actively infected with, or recovered from COVID-19. Where available, HLA class I and class II types were obtained from metadata supplied by the sample provider rather than from assay-based typing. The repertoires were made available in a free public database intended to serve as a resource for research on the immune response to SARS-CoV-2. Nearly every sample came with metadata listing a de-identified subject ID, COVID-19 status, age in years and sex. The research as a whole found: The amount of clinical and demographic metadata varied by source and participant and was provided uncurated.

To note about this clone: The antigen it binds to is not known. No per-base quality is available; no much larger clone lies one base away.

TCRbeta CDR3 regions were amplified from genomic DNA by means of the immunoSEQ Assay, a bias-controlled multiplex PCR. Processing in the source paper ran as follows. The number of nucleated cells in each sample was estimated by amplification of reference gene primers within the assay. To quantify the absolute abundance of each unique TCRbeta CDR3 rearrangement, sequence reads were collapsed and filtered. For each sample, productive Simpson clonality was calculated by taking the square root of Simpson's diversity index across productive rearrangements. TCRdb obtained this table from immuneACCESS and retained in-frame rearrangements with V and J assigned. These tables miss some clones; where compared with another copy, unresolved V genes account for less than half of the shortfall, and the remainder is unexplained. Clone size and the V and J calls come from that table; the DNA yielded D and trimming. The sample table lists some 83,000 clones, about four fifths of them with a count of one. The ten largest make up around 3.3% of the sample.

Whole blood was collected in K2EDTA tubes by collaborating institutions according to the institutions' own protocols. Collaborator samples were shipped for TCRbeta analysis as frozen whole blood, isolated PBMCs, or DNA extracted from either sample type. The receptor's source is a man in his fifties with acute or convalescent COVID-19. Sequencing used peripheral blood.

The CDR3 protein is CASSLEPSGAPGLEQFF. At the DNA level, the sequence is TGTGCCAGCAGCTTAGAACCTAGCGGGGCCCCTGGGCTTGAGCAGTTCTTC. The chain joins TRBV7-9 to TRBJ2-1, with TRBD2 matching 9 junction bases. The CDR3 contains 17 residues, cysteine and phenylalanine counted. Only the CDR3 region is kept as DNA, spanning 51 bases read in frame from base 1. Based on the germline V gene (reference sequence), the CDR1 and CDR2 sequences are SEHNR and FQNEAQ. V and J are trimmed by 1 base and 9 bases, and the gene matches miss 13 bases of the junction. The full variable domain, with segments outside the CDR3 supplied by the reference TRBV7-9 and TRBJ2-1 proteins, appears as DTGVSQNPRHKITKRGQNVTFRCDPISEHNRLYWYRQTLGQGPEFLTYFQNEAQLEKSRLLSDRFSAERPKGSFSTLEIQRTEQGDSAMYLCASSLEPSGAPGLEQFFGPGTRLTVL.